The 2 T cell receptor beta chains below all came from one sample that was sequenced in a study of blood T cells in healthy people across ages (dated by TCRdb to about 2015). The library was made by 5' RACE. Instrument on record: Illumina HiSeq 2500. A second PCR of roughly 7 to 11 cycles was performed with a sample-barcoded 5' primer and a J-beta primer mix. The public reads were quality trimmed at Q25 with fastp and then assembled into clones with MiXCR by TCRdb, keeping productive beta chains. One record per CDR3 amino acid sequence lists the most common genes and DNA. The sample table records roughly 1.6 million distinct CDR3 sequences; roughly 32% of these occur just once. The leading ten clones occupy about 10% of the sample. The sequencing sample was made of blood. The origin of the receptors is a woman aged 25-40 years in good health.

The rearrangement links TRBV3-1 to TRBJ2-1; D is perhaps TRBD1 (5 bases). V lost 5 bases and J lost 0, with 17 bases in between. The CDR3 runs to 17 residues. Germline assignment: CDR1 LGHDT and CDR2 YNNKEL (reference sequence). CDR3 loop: CASSWVGARSSYNEQFF. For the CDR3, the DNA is TGTGCCAGCAGCTGGGTAGGGGCCCGAAGCTCCTACAATGAGCAGTTCTTC.

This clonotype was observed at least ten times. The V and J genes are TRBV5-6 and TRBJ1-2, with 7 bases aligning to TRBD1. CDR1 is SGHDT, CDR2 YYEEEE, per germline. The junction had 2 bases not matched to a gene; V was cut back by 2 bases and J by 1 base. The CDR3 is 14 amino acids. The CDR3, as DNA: TGTGCCAGCAGCTTACAGGGGAGTAACTATGGCTACACCTTC. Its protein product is CASSLQGSNYGYTF. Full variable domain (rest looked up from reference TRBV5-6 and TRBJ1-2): DAGVTQSPTHLIKTRGQQVTLRCSPKSGHDTVSWYQQALGQGPQFIFQYYEEEERQRGNFPDRFSGHQFPNYSSELNVNALLLGDSALYLCASSLQGSNYGYTFGSGTRLTVV.